This TCR beta chain appears in the sequencing data of a study of cytomegalovirus exposure and HLA in healthy donors. Regarding the study as a whole: For most TCR beta V segments, an earlier analysis put the productive rate at about 90% or about 30% of the time.

To note about this clone: Its target is not known.

The PCR had 60 Vbeta and 13 Jbeta primers. Measured with immunoSEQ multiplex PCR; TCRdb has only the in-frame clones, and not every one. The sample has approximately 150,000 clones, roughly 81% seen once; the top ten hold less than 15%. This CDR3 region has 15 residues. V was shortened by 0 bases and J by 4 bases, with 11 bases between the two germline ends. Germline-derived CDR1 and CDR2 are SGDLS and YYNGEE. The sequence derives from a woman between 50 and 59 years old in good health and CMV-seronegative. Sequencing was done on a sample of PBMCs. The chain is built from TRBV9 and TRBJ2-1; D may be TRBD1 (6 bases). CDR3 nucleotides: TGTGCCAGCAGCGTAGGGTTGGGGGCGTACAATGAGCAGTTCTTC. Amino acids: CASSVGLGAYNEQFF.